This entry lists 21 T cell receptor beta chains sequenced from one sample in a study of blood T cells in healthy people across ages. For the second PCR, which ran for about 7 to 12 cycles, a sample-barcoded 5' primer and a J-beta primer mix were used. A single record per CDR3 protein comes from TCRdb applying MiXCR to the 5' RACE reads. This table has approximately 800,000 distinct CDR3 sequences, roughly 60% appearing once. Material for sequencing was blood. The origin of the receptors is a man aged 25-45 years in good health.

This chain connects TRBV6-2 or TRBV6-3 to TRBJ2-7, with 9 bases that match TRBD1. CDR1 is MNHEY and CDR2 is SVGEGT in the germline V gene. V was pared by 6 bases and J by 0 bases, with 9 bases of the junction left unmatched. This CDR3 has 16 amino acids. The chain's CDR3 is CASRPSGTGSSYEQYF. Written as DNA, the CDR3 is TGTGCCAGCAGGCCATCCGGGACAGGGAGCTCCTACGAGCAGTACTTC.

The gene calls are TRBV6-4 and TRBJ1-2, with D tentatively TRBD1 (6 bases). The CDR3 length is 13 residues. Trimming pared 6 bases from V and 4 bases from J, leaving 12 bases between. CDR1 and CDR2 (germline): MRHNA, SNTAGT. The chain's CDR3 is CASSQTGSYGYTF. The CDR3 coding sequence is TGTGCCAGCAGCCAGACAGGCAGCTATGGCTACACCTTC.

This clonotype came up a few times. J is TRBJ2-7 and V is TRBV10-3; D not certain. The CDR3 runs to 15 residues. Germline CDR1 is ENHRY and CDR2 is SYGVKD. Between the trimmed V and J ends, which lost 5 bases and 2 bases, there was a span of 16 bases. CDR3 protein: CAISFLRRGTYEQYF. The CDR3 nucleotides are TGTGCCATCAGTTTCCTGAGGCGCGGCACCTACGAGCAGTACTTC.

DNA of the CDR3: TGTGCCAGCAGCCTCGGACAGGGGACCAGCGTCCTGACTTTC. Encoded protein: CASSLGQGTSVLTF. The rearrangement uses TRBV7-2 and TRBJ2-6, with 9 bases aligning to TRBD1. V shed 5 bases and J 12 bases; nucleotides not matched to a gene: 8. Per the germline V gene, CDR1 is SGHTA and CDR2 is FQGNSA. The CDR3 contains 14 residues. The entire variable domain, with the rest obtained from reference TRBV7-2 and TRBJ2-6, is as follows: GAGVSQSPSNKVTEKGKDVELRCDPISGHTALYWYRQSLGQGLEFLIYFQGNSAPDKSGLPSDRFSAERTGGSVSTLTIQRTQQEDSAVYLCASSLGQGTSVLTFGAGSRLTVL.

The chain uses TRBV6-6 and TRBJ2-5, with 7 positions matching TRBD2. Per the germline V gene, CDR1 is MNHNY and CDR2 is SVGAGI (reference sequence). The CDR3 length is 17 residues. Trimming at V came to 5 bases and at J to 2 bases, leaving 14 bases not matched to a gene. The CDR3 sequence is CASSTGGTFTPQETQYF. The CDR3 bases are TGTGCCAGCAGTACGGGGGGAACCTTCACACCTCAAGAGACCCAGTACTTC.

This clonotype turned up a few times. In nucleotides, the CDR3 is TGCGCCAGCACCTTTGACACCTACGGATCCTACGAGCAGTACTTC. Translation: CASTFDTYGSYEQYF. The V gene is TRBV5-1, the J gene TRBJ2-7, with D unresolved. In germline, CDR1 is SGHRS, CDR2 YFSETQ. CDR3 size: 15 residues. V lost 6 bases, J lost 1 base, and 17 bases lay in between. Full variable domain (remainder filled in from reference TRBV5-1 and TRBJ2-7): KAGVTQTPRYLIKTRGQQVTLSCSPISGHRSVSWYQQTPGQGLQFLFEYFSETQRNKGNFPGRFSGRQFSNSRSEMNVSTLELGDSALYLCASTFDTYGSYEQYFGPGTRLTVT.

This clonotype was picked up a small number of times. The rearrangement links TRBV7-2 to TRBJ2-7; D is tentatively TRBD1 or TRBD2 (5 bases each). The V end lost 3 bases, the J end lost 1 base, and 10 bases lay between the germline ends. CDR3 length: 14 amino acids. CDR1 is SGHTA and CDR2 is FQGNSA in the germline V gene. The CDR3: CASSFEGTSYEQYF. The CDR3 DNA reads TGTGCCAGCAGCTTCGAGGGGACGTCCTACGAGCAGTACTTC.

In nucleotides, the CDR3 is TGTGCCAGCAGCTTTAGCGGGTTGAACCAAGAGACCCAGTACTTC. Encoded protein: CASSFSGLNQETQYF. This chain joins TRBV7-9 and TRBJ2-5; the match to TRBD2 covers 7 bases. Germline-derived CDR1 and CDR2 are SEHNR and FQNEAQ (reference sequence). The CDR3 is made up of 15 amino acids. With V trimmed by 3 bases and J by 0 bases, 4 bases remained unmatched.

V usage is TRBV20-1 and J usage is TRBJ1-1; 8 bases agree with TRBD1. J lost 0 bases, V lost 0 bases, and 6 bases had no gene match. Germline CDR1 and CDR2: DFQATT and SNEGSKA (reference sequence). The CDR3 totals 16 residues. The CDR3 is CSARDLTGVVNTEAFF. As DNA, the CDR3 is TGCAGTGCTAGAGATTTGACAGGGGTGGTGAACACTGAAGCTTTCTTT.

As concerns this clonotype: At one end, the junction sequence differs from germline, possibly due to a read error. The V gene is TRBV5-1, the J gene TRBJ2-5; either TRBD1 or TRBD2 may fit D (5 bases each). There are 14 residues in the CDR3. The germline V gene encodes CDR1 SGHRS and CDR2 YFSETQ. In DNA form, the CDR3 reads TGCGCTAGCAGCCCGGGACCTTCCCAAGAGACCCAGTACTTC. Protein product: CASSPGPSQETQYF. Full variable domain (remainder filled in from reference TRBV5-1 and TRBJ2-5): KAGVTQTPRYLIKTRGQQVTLSCSPISGHRSVSWYQQTPGQGLQFLFEYFSETQRNKGNFPGRFSGRQFSNSRSEMNVSTLELGDSALYLCASSPGPSQETQYFGPGTRLLVL.

This sequence joins TRBV29-1 and TRBJ2-7, with 7 positions matching TRBD1. Germline values: CDR1 SQVTM, CDR2 ANQGSEA. The J segment lost 2 bases and the V segment lost 1 base, leaving 8 bases of the junction unmatched. The CDR3 runs 15 residues. CDR3 sequence reads: CSVEVPGQAAYEQYF. CDR3 DNA sequence: TGCAGCGTTGAAGTTCCCGGACAGGCCGCCTACGAGCAGTACTTC.

The chain combines TRBV6-5 with TRBJ1-1; D unresolved. V lost 6 bases and J 1 base, leaving 12 bases between the germline ends. The germline V gene has CDR1 MNHEY and CDR2 SVGAGI. The CDR3 runs to 14 residues. The CDR3 nucleotides are TGTGCCAGCAGGTATATTGTAGAGAACACTGAAGCTTTCTTT. Its protein is CASRYIVENTEAFF.

This chain uses TRBV7-2 with TRBJ2-5, with 8 bases aligning to TRBD1. From germline, CDR1 is SGHTA and CDR2 FQGNSA. The CDR3 loop spans 14 amino acids. V shed 1 base and J 13 bases; nucleotides not matched to a gene: 11. The CDR3 protein is CASSLGIGQGERYF. The DNA of the CDR3 is TGTGCCAGCAGCTTAGGAATAGGACAGGGCGAGCGGTACTTC.

This clonotype is a singleton in its sample. The V and J genes are TRBV20-1 and TRBJ2-7; 11 bases line up with TRBD2. The DNA end is more similar to TRBJ2-5, so the J call may be wrong. Germline V gives CDR1 DFQATT, CDR2 SNEGSKA (reference sequence). The CDR3 loop spans 13 amino acids. As DNA, the CDR3 is TGCAGTGTCAGACTAGCGGGGCAAGAGACCCAGTACTTC. It codes for CSVRLAGQETQYF.

The rearrangement links TRBV3-1 to TRBJ2-1; TRBD2 aligns across 7 bases. CDR1 and CDR2 from the germline V gene are LGHDT and YNNKEL (reference sequence). The junction had 9 bases not matched to a gene; V was cut back by 2 bases and J by 2 bases. The CDR3 runs to 17 residues. The CDR3 reads CASSQLPGTTAYNEQFF. The DNA for the CDR3 is TGTGCCAGCAGCCAACTTCCCGGGACTACGGCCTACAATGAGCAGTTCTTC.

This rearrangement joins TRBV7-2 to TRBJ2-5, with 7 bases identical to TRBD1. Per the germline V gene, CDR1 is SGHTA and CDR2 is FQGNSA. The CDR3 is made up of 19 amino acids. Germline trimming cut 1 base from V and 5 bases from J; bases unmatched to any gene: 19. CDR3 DNA sequence: TGTGCCAGCAGCTTAGAGAAGACATCCCAGGGGGAAAGGGGGGAGACCCAGTACTTC. It is translated as CASSLEKTSQGERGETQYF.

In its sample, this clonotype was seen a few times. The chain couples TRBV20-1 to TRBJ2-5; 8 positions agree with TRBD1. This CDR3 has 12 residues. Trimming removed 7 bases from V and 5 bases from J; junction bases left unmatched: 6. Per germline, CDR1 DFQATT and CDR2 SNEGSKA (reference sequence). Here the CDR3 DNA reads TGCAGTGGACAGGGGTCGAGGGAGACCCAGTACTTC. Amino acids: CSGQGSRETQYF.

The rearrangement uses TRBV29-1 and TRBJ2-7; a possible D gene is TRBD2 (6 bases). Per the germline V gene, CDR1 is SQVTM and CDR2 is ANQGSEA. The CDR3 has 13 residues. CDR3 DNA sequence: TGCGGCGCGGGGCTCCTCGAATACAATGAGCAGTACTTC. This codes for CGAGLLEYNEQYF.

The chain has TRBV4-2 and TRBJ1-6; 7 nucleotides agree with TRBD1. With V trimmed by 3 bases and J by 6 bases, 8 bases remained unmatched. Germline-derived CDR1 and CDR2 are LGHNA and YNFKEQ. This CDR3 has 16 amino acids. The CDR3 loop is CASSQGGQAANSPLHF. The CDR3 DNA reads as TGTGCCAGCAGCCAGGGCGGACAGGCGGCTAATTCACCCCTCCACTTT.

V is TRBV2 and J is TRBJ2-5; possible D gene TRBD1, 6 bases. CDR3 length: 14 residues. The germline V and J ends were trimmed by 6 bases and 6 bases, with 17 bases remaining between them. Germline V gene sequence: CDR1 SNHLY, CDR2 FYNNEI. In DNA form, the CDR3 reads TGTGCCAGCAGGTCCGAACAGGGACGACAGACCCAGTACTTC. Encoded protein: CASRSEQGRQTQYF.

This chain connects TRBV13 to TRBJ2-7, with TRBD2 as a possible D gene (6 bases). The V gene lost 4 bases and the J gene lost 1 base, with 14 bases spanning the gap. Germline V gene sequence: CDR1 PRHDT, CDR2 FYEKMQ (reference sequence). The CDR3 loop spans 15 amino acids. The CDR3 region is CASSSLGSKSYEQYF. The CDR3, as DNA: TGTGCCAGCAGCTCACTCGGGAGTAAGTCCTACGAGCAGTACTTC.